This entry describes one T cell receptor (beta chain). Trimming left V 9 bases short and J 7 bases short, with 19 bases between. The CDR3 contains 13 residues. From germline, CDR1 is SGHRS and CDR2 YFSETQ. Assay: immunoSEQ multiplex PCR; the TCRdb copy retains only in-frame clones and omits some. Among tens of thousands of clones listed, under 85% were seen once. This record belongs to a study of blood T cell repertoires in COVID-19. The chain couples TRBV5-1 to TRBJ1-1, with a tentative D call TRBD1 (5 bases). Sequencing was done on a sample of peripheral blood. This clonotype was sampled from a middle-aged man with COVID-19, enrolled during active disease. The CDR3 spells CANQTQGADEAFF. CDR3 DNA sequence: TGCGCCAACCAGACCCAGGGTGCTGATGAAGCTTTCTTT.